This T cell receptor (beta chain) was sequenced during a study of shared clonotypes between healthy human individuals. The CDR3 has 18 amino acids. V lost 6 bases and J 2 bases, leaving 26 bases between the germline ends. In germline, CDR1 is SGHTS, CDR2 YDEGEE. Profiling relied on immunoSEQ multiplex PCR, and the TCRdb table lists in-frame clones only, not all of them. This sample has about 600,000 clones, with roughly 98% found just once. Terminally differentiated effector memory CD45RA+ cells were left out of the naive CD8 fraction, which was CD45RO-negative and positively selected for CCR7. Source material: naive CD8+ T cells sorted from blood. The chain recombines TRBV5-8 with TRBJ1-1; D gene unclear. This clonotype originated in a man aged 30 to 39 in good health. The CDR3 protein is CASTLTVPWEVNNTEAFF. The CDR3 nucleotides are TGTGCCAGCACCCTTACCGTTCCTTGGGAGGTAAATAACACTGAAGCTTTCTTT.